One sample yielded the 10 T cell receptor beta chains listed below, sequenced in a study of blood T cell repertoires in COVID-19 (dated by TCRdb to about 2020). Receptor amplification or capture employed the immunoSEQ multiplex PCR assay. Not all clones reach the TCRdb copy of this immuneACCESS table, which keeps in-frame sequences only. Checked studies attribute under half of the gap to unresolved V genes and leave the rest unexplained. This sample comprises approximately 110,000 clones, roughly four fifths of them detected only once. The ten largest clonotypes hold approximately 5.9% of the sample. The sample comprised peripheral blood. The origin of the receptors is a man of 80 years or more with COVID-19, enrolled during active disease.

This clone came up once. The J gene is TRBJ2-1, the V gene TRBV14; D not resolved. The V and J ends lost 1 base and 6 bases respectively, with 10 bases between them. Per germline, CDR1 SGHDN and CDR2 FVKESK. CDR3 length equals 14 residues. CDR3 protein: CASSQGTNLNEQFF. The DNA for the CDR3 is TGTGCCAGCAGCCAAGGAACTAACCTCAATGAGCAGTTCTTC.

DNA of the CDR3: TGTGCCAGCAGCTCTCCCCAGGGGACTGAAGCTTTCTTT. It specifies CASSSPQGTEAFF. The rearrangement links TRBV13 to TRBJ1-1, with D possibly being TRBD1 (6 bases). The germline gives CDR1 PRHDT, CDR2 FYEKMQ (reference sequence). Trimming left V 4 bases short and J 5 bases short, with 11 bases between. The CDR3 is 13 amino acids. Supplemented by reference TRBV13 and TRBJ1-1, the full variable domain reads AAGVIQSPRHLIKEKRETATLKCYPIPRHDTVYWYQQGPGQDPQFLISFYEKMQSDKGSIPDRFSAQQFSDYHSELNMSSLELGDSALYFCASSSPQGTEAFFGQGTRLTVV.

V usage is TRBV6-5 and J usage is TRBJ2-7; TRBD1 matches at 9 bases. The length of the CDR3 is 12 residues. Trimming at V came to 11 bases and at J to 4 bases, leaving 6 bases not matched to a gene. The germline V gene encodes CDR1 MNHEY and CDR2 SVGAGI. In DNA form, the CDR3 reads TGTGCCTCCGGGACAGGGCCATACGAGCAGTACTTC. It encodes CASGTGPYEQYF.

The rearrangement uses TRBV19 and TRBJ1-4; D unclear. The CDR3 contains 16 residues. Looked up from germline, CDR1 is LNHDA and CDR2 is SQIVND (reference sequence). Trimming shortened V by 9 bases and J by 7 bases, and 24 bases separated the two germline ends. The CDR3 protein is CASSTWGGSQGEKLFF. CDR3 DNA: TGTGCCAGCTCGACGTGGGGAGGATCCCAAGGTGAAAAACTGTTTTTT.

J is TRBJ2-3 and V is TRBV5-1; D possibly corresponds to TRBD1 (6 bases). Germline V CDR1 and CDR2: SGHRS, YFSETQ. The CDR3 totals 16 residues. V was shortened by 4 bases and J by 2 bases, with 17 bases between the two germline ends. Here the CDR3 reads CASSHNGQIYTDTQYF. The CDR3 bases are TGCGCCAGCAGCCATAATGGACAGATTTACACAGATACGCAGTATTTT.

The rearrangement links TRBV18 to TRBJ2-1; TRBD2 might be the D (5 bases). Germline CDR1 and CDR2: KGHSH and LQKENI. The CDR3 contains 15 residues. The ends were cut back, 6 bases at V and 5 bases at J, with 17 bases in the middle. The CDR3 sequence: CASSDPGTPHNEQFF. The CDR3 nucleotides read TGTGCCAGCTCTGACCCGGGAACACCCCACAATGAGCAGTTCTTC. Supplemented by reference TRBV18 and TRBJ2-1, the full variable domain reads NAGVMQNPRHLVRRRGQEARLRCSPMKGHSHVYWYRQLPEEGLKFMVYLQKENIIDESGMPKERFSAEFPKEGPSILRIQQVVRGDSAAYFCASSDPGTPHNEQFFGPGTRLTVL.

This clone was found a few times. The chain uses TRBV2 and TRBJ2-7, with TRBD2 identical over 12 bases. Germline V gene sequence: CDR1 SNHLY, CDR2 FYNNEI. Trimming took 5 bases from V and 0 from J; bases not matched to a gene: 2. The CDR3 extends over 15 amino acids. CDR3 sequence (DNA): TGTGCCAGCAGTTTGACTAGCGGGAGCTCCTACGAGCAGTACTTC. Translating gives CASSLTSGSSYEQYF. Using reference TRBV2 and TRBJ2-7 for the parts outside the CDR3, the full variable domain is EPEVTQTPSHQVTQMGQEVILRCVPISNHLYFYWYRQILGQKVEFLVSFYNNEISEKSEIFDDQFSVERPDGSNFTLKIRSTKLEDSAMYFCASSLTSGSSYEQYFGPGTRLTVT.

As DNA, the CDR3 is TGTGCCAGTAGTATCCAGGGGAAGAGTGGCTACACCTTC. As protein: CASSIQGKSGYTF. The rearrangement uses TRBV19 and TRBJ1-2; maybe TRBD1 (6 bases). The length of the CDR3 is 13 residues. Deletions cut 3 bases from V and 7 bases from J, with 12 bases between. Germline CDR1 and CDR2: LNHDA and SQIVND (reference sequence).

The chain joins TRBV28 to TRBJ1-2, with 12 bases lining up with TRBD1. In germline, CDR1 is MDHEN, CDR2 SYDVKM. V trimming: 6 bases; J trimming: 4 bases; junction bases outside the gene matches: 3. This CDR3 spans 14 amino acids. DNA for the CDR3: TGTGCCAGCAGGGGACAGGGGGCTGGCTATGGCTACACCTTC. This encodes CASRGQGAGYGYTF.

Notes on this clone: The junction shows a germline mismatch at one end, possibly a read error. The CDR3: CASSPLSANTNTGELFF. The CDR3 DNA follows: TGTGCTAGCAGCCCCCTTAGCGCCAATACGAACACCGGGGAGCTGTTTTTT. The V gene is TRBV7-7, the J gene TRBJ2-2, with a possible D match to TRBD2 (5 bases). Germline values: CDR1 SSHAT, CDR2 FNYEAQ (reference sequence). This CDR3 has 17 amino acids.